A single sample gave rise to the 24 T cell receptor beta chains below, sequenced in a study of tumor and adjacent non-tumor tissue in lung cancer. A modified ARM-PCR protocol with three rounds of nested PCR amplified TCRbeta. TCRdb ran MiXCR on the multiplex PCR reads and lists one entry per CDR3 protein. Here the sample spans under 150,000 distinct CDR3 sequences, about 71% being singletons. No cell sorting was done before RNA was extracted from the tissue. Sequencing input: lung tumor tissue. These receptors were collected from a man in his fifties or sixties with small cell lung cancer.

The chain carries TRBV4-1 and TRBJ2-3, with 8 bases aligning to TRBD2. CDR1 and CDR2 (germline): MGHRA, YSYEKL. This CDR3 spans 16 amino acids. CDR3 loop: CVCSPGLTSGTDTQYF. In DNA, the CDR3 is TGCGTCTGCAGCCCGGGGCTGACTAGCGGCACAGATACGCAGTATTTT.

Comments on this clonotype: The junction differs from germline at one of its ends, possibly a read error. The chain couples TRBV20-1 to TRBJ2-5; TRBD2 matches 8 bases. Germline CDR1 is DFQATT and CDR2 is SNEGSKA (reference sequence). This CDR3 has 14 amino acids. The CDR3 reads CSARAGGTRETQYF. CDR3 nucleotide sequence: TGCAGTGCTAGGGCGGGAGGAACGCGAGAGACCCAGTATTTC.

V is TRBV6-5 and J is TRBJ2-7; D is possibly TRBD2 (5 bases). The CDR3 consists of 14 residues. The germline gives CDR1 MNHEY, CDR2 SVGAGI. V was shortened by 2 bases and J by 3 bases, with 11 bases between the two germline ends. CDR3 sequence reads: CASSYGYGIYEQYF. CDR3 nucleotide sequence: TGTGCCAGCAGTTACGGGTACGGGATCTACGAGCAGTACTTC.

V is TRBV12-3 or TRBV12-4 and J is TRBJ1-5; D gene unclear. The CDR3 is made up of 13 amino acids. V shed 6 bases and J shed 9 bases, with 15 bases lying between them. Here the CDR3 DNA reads TGTGCCAGCAGATACGAAGTGTTCGGGCCCCAGCATTTT. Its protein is CASRYEVFGPQHF.

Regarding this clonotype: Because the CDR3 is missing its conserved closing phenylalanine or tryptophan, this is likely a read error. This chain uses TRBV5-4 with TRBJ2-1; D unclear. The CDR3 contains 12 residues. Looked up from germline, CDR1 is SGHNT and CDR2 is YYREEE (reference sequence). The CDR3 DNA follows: TGTGCCAGCAGCTCCTATCCCAATGAACAGTTCTTA. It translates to CASSSYPNEQFL.

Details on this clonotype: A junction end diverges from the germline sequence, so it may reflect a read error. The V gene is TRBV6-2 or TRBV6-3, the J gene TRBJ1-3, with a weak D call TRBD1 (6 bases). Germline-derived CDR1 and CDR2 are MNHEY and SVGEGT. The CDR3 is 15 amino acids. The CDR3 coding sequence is TGTACCAGCAGTTACAAGGGACAAGGAGGAAACACCATATATTTT. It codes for CTSSYKGQGGNTIYF.

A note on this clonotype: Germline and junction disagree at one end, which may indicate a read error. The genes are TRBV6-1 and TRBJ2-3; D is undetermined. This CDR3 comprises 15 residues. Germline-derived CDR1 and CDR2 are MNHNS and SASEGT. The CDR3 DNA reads TGTGCCAGCGGCGAGGTGGGGTATAGCACAGATATGCAGTATTTT. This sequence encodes CASGEVGYSTDMQYF.

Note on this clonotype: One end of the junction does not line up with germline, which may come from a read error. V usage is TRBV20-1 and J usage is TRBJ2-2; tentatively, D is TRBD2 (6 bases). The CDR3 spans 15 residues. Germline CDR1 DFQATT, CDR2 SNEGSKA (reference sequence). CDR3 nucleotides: TGCAATGCTAGGGAAGCAACGGGAGAGGCCGGGGAGCTGTTTTTT. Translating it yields CNAREATGEAGELFF.

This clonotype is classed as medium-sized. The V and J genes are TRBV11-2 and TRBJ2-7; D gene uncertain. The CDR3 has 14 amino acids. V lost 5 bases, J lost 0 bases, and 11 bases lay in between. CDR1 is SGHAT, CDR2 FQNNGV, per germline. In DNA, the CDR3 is TGTGCCAGCAGCCCCGACTTGACCTCCTACGAGCAGTACGTC. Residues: CASSPDLTSYEQYV.

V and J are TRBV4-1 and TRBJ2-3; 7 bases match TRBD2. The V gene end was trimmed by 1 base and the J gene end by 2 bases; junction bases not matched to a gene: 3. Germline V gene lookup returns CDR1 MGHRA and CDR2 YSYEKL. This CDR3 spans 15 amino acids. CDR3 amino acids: CASSQGAGLTDTQYF. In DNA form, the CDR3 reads TGCGCCAGCAGCCAAGGAGCGGGACTCACAGATACGCAGTATTTT.

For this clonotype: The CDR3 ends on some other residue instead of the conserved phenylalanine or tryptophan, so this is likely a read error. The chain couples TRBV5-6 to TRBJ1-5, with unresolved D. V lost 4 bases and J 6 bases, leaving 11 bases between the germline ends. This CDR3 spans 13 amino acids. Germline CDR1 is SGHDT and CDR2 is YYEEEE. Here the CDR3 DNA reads TGTGCCAGCAGCATGCATCTGGCTCAGCCCCAGCATTTG. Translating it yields CASSMHLAQPQHL.

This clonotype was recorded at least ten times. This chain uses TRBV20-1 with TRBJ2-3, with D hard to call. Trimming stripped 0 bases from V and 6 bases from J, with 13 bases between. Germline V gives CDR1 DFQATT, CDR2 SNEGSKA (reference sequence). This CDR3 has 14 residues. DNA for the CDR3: TGCAGTGCTAGAGATCTACGGCTCTTGGATACGCAGTATTTT. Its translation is CSARDLRLLDTQYF.

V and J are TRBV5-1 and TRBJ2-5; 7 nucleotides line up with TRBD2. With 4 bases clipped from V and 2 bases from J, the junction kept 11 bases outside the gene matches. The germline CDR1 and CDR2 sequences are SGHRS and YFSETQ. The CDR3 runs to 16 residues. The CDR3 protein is CASSTLAGGGQETQYF. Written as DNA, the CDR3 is TGCGCCAGCAGCACCTTGGCTGGCGGGGGTCAAGAGACCCAGTACTTC.

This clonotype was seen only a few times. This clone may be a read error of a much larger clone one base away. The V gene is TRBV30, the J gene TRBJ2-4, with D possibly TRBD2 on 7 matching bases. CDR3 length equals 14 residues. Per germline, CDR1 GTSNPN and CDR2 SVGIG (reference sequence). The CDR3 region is CAWSVRRRGGIKYF. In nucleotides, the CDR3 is TGTGCCTGGAGTGTACGAAGAAGGGGGGGCATTAAGTACTTC.

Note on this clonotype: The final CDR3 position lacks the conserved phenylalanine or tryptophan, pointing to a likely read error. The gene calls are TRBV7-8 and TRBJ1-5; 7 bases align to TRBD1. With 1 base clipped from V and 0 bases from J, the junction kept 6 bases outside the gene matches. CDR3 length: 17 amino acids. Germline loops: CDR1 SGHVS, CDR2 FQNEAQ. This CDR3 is CASSLDRGGYSNQPQHY. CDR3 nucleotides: TGTGCCAGCAGCTTAGACAGGGGAGGCTATAGCAATCAGCCCCAGCATTAT.

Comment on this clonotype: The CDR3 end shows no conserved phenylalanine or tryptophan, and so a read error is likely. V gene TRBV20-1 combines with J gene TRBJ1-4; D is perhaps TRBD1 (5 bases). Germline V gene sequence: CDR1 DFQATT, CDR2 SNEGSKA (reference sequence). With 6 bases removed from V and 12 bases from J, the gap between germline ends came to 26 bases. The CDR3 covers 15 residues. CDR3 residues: CSAKVLFQGSEELFL. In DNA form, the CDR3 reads TGCAGTGCCAAGGTTTTGTTTCAGGGAAGCGAAGAACTGTTTCTT.

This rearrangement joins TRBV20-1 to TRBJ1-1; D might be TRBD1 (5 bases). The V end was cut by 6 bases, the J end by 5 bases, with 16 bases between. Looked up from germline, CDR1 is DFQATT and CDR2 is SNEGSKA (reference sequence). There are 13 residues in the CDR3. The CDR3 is CSAQGLRNTEAFF. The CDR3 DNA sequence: TGCAGTGCGCAGGGACTGAGGAATACTGAAGCTTTCTTT.

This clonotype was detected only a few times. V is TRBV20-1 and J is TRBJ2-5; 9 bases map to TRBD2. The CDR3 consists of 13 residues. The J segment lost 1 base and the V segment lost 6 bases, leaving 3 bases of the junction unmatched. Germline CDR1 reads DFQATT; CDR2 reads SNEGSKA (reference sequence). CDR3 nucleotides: TGCAGTGCACCGACTAGCGGCCAAGAGACCCAGTACTTC. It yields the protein CSAPTSGQETQYF.

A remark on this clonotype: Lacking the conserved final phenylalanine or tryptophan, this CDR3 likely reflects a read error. The CDR3 nucleotides are TGTGCCAGCAGTTTCGGGGGATTGAGCAATGAGCAGTTCTTA. This encodes CASSFGGLSNEQFL. The chain is built from TRBV12-3 or TRBV12-4 and TRBJ2-1; D possibly corresponds to TRBD2 (6 bases). V gave up 3 bases and J gave up 6 bases, with 12 bases separating them. The CDR3 sequence is 14 residues long.

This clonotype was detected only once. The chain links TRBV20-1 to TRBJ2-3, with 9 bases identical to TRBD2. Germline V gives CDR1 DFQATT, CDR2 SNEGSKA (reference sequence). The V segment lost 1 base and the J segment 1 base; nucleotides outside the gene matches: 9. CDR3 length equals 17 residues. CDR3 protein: CSARGQAGGGGTDTQYF. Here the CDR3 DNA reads TGCAGTGCTAGAGGACAAGCGGGAGGCGGGGGCACAGATACGCAGTATTTT.

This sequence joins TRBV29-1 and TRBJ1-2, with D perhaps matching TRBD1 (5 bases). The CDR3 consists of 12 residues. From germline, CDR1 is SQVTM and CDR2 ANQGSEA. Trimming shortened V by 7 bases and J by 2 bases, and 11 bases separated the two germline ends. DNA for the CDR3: TGCAGCGCCGGTGGGGACAACTATGGCTACACCTTC. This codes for CSAGGDNYGYTF.

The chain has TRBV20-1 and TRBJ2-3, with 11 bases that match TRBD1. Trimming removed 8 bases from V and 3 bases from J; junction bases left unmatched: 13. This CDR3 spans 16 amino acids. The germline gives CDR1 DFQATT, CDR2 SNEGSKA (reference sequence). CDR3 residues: CSPRNTGTGGTDTQYF. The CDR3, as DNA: TGCAGTCCCAGAAATACCGGGACAGGGGGGACAGATACGCAGTATTTT.

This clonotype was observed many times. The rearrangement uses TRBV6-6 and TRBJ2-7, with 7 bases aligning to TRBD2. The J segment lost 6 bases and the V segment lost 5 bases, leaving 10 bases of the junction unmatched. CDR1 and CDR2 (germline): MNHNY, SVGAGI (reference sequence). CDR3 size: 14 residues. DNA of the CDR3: TGTGCCAGCAGTCCACGGACTAGTGCAGGCGAGCAGTACTTC. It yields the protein CASSPRTSAGEQYF.

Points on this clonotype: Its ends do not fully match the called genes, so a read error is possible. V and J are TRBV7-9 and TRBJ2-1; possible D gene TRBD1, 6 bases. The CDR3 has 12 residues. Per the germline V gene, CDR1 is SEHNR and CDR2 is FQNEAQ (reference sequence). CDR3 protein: CASRGAYNELFF. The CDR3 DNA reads TGTGCCAGCAGGGGGGCCTACAATGAGCTGTTCTTC.